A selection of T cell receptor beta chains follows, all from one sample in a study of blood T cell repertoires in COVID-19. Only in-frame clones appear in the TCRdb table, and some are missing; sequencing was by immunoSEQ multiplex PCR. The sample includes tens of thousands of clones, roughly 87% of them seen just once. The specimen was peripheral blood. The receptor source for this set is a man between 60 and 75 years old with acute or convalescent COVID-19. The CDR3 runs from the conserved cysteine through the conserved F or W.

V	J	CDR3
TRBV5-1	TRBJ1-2	CASSLVQGGNYGYTF
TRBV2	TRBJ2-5	CASSSRETQYF
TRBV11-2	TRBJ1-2	CASSRSAYGYTF
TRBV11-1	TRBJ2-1	CASAPTSGSHNEQFF
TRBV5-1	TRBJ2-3	CASSLEGQGSTDTQYF
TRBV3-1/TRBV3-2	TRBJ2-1	CASSQSRDSFNEQFF
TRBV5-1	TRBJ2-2	CASTSGGLNTGELFF
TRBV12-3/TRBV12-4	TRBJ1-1	CASSFYLNTEAFF
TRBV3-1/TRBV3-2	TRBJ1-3	CASTAKSPGLSGNTIYF
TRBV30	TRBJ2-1	CAWDRGPYNEQFF
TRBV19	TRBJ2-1	CASRETSGSYNEQFF
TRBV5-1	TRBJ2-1	CASSWGWTGNNEQFF
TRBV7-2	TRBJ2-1	CASSLRGGGLNYNEQFF
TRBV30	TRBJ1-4	CALAPGRVQEKLFF
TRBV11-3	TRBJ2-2	CASSLYRSGELFF
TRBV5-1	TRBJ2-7	CASSLAPSGGPYEQYF
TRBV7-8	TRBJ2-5	CASSSSGTQETQYF
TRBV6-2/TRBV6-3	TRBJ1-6	CASSFTGTGFSPLHF
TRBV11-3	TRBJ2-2	CASSLGGKNTGELFF
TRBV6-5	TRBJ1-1	CASSYLPGAEAFF
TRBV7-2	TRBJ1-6	CASRDDSQHSPLHF
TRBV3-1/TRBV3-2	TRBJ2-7	CASSHALFGSYEQYF
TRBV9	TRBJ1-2	CASSQGQAYGYTF
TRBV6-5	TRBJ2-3	CASSQPGLYTDTQYF
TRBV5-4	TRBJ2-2	CASSLDRMNTGELFF
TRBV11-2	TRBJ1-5	CASSWDRFNQPQHF
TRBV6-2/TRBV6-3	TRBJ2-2	CASSPRTSGLTGELFF
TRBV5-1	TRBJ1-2	CASSLGQGEGYTF
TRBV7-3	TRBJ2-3	CASSLLAGEVDTQYF
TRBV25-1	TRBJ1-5	CASSDPGATQPQHF
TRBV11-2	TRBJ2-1	CASSPDRTFPNEQFF
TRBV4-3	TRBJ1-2	CASSPDRANYGYTF
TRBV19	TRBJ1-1	CASSTPDSLNTEAFF
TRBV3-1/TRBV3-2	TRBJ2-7	CASSQRPGSYEQYF
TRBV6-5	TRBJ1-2	CASSLKPGSGYGYTF
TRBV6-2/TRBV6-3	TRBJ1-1	CASSYSGTQSRLKNTEAFF
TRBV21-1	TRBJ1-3	CASSSGNNSGNTIYF
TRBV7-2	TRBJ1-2	CASSPLSHPGYTF
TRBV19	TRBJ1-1	CASSTTVDTEAFF
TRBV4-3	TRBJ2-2	CASSQDRGVAAGELFF
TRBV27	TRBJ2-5	CASSNFSETQYF
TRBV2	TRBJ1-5	CASSRPLVRESSNQPQHF
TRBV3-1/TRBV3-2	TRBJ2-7	CASSQDWTRGYEQYF
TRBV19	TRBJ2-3	CASSTPTSGRAHTQYF
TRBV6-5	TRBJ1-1	CASSYSEQVQAFF
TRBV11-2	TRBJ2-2	CASSLRGQNTGELFF
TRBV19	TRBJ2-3	CASSTTGTGTQYF
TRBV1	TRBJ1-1	CTSSPLRTEAFF
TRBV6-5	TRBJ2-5	CASSYLTQGTQETQYF
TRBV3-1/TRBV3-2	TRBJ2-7	CASSPLGTGILEQYF
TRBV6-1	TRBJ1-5	CASSGAGLAAPGQPQHF
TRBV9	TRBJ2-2	CASSYGGLTGELFF
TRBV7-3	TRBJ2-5	CASSLSGGAGKTQYF